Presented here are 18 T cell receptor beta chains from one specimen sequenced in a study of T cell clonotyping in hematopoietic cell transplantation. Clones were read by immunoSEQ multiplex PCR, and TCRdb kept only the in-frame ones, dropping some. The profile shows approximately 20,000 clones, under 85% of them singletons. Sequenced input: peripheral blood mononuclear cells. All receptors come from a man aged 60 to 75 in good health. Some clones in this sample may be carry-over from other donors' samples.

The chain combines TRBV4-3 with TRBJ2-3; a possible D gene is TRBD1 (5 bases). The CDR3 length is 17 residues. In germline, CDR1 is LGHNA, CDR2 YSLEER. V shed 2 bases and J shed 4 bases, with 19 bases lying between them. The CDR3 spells CASSQKGVTKWSDTQYF. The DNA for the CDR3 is TGCGCCAGCAGCCAAAAAGGGGTCACGAAGTGGTCAGATACGCAGTATTTT.

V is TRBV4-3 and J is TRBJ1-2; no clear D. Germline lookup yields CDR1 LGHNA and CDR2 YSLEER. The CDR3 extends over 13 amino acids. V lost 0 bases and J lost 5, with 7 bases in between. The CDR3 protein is CASSQDQWYGYTF. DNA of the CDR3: TGCGCCAGCAGCCAAGATCAGTGGTATGGCTACACCTTC.

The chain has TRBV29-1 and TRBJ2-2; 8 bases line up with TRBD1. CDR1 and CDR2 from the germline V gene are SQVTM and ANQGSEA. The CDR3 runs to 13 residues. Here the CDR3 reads CSSRTGTTGELFF. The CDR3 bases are TGCAGTTCTCGGACAGGGACCACCGGGGAGCTGTTTTTT.

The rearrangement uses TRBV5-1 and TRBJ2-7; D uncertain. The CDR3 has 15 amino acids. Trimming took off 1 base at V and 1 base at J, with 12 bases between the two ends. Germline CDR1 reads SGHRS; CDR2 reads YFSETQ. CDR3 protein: CASSLWPTSSYEQYF. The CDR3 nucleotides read TGCGCCAGCAGCTTGTGGCCAACTTCGTCCTACGAGCAGTACTTC.

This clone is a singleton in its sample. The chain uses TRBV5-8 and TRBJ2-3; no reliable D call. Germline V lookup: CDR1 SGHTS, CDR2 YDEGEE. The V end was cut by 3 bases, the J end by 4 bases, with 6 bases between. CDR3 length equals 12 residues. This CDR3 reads CASSWVSDTQYF. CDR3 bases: TGTGCCAGCAGCTGGGTGTCAGATACGCAGTATTTT.

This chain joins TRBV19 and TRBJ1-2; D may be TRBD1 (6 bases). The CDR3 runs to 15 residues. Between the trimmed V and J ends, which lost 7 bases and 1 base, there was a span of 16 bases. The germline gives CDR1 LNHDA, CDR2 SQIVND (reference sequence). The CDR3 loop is CASNPTGARNYGYTF. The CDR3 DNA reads TGTGCCAGTAACCCGACAGGAGCGCGTAACTATGGCTACACCTTC.

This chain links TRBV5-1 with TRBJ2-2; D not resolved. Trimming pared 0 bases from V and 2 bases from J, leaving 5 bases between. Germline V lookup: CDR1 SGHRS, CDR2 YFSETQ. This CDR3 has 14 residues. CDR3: CASSLDRNTGELFF. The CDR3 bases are TGCGCCAGCAGCTTGGACAGAAACACCGGGGAGCTGTTTTTT.

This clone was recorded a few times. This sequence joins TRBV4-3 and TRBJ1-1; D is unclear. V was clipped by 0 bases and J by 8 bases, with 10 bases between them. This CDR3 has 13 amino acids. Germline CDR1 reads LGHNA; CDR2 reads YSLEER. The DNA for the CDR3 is TGCGCCAGCAGCCAAGAGGCGGAAACCGAAGCTTTCTTT. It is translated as CASSQEAETEAFF.

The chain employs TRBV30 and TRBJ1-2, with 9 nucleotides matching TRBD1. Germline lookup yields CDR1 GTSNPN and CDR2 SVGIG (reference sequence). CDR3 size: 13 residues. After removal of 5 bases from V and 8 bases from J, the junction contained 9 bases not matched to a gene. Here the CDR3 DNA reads TGTGCCTGGGGACAGGGGATGTCGCAGGGCTACACCTTC. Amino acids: CAWGQGMSQGYTF.

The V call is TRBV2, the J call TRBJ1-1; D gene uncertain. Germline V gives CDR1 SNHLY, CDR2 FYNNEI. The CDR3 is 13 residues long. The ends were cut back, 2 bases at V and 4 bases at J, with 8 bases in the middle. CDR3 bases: TGTGCCAGCAGTGAAAACCGCCGCACTGAAGCTTTCTTT. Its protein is CASSENRRTEAFF.

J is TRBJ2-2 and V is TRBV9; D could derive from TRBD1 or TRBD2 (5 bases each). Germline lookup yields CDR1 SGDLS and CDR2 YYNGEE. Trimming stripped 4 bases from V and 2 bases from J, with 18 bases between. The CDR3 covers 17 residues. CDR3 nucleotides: TGTGCCAGCAGCCCTAGGGTGGGACGACCTAACACCGGGGAGCTGTTTTTT. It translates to CASSPRVGRPNTGELFF.

For the CDR3, the DNA is TGTGCCAGCAGTGAAGCTACTCAGGGGGTATGGAGAAAACTGTTTTTT. Amino acids: CASSEATQGVWRKLFF. The chain couples TRBV6-1 to TRBJ1-4; 7 bases agree with TRBD1. The V and J ends lost 0 bases and 10 bases, in that order; junction bases with no gene match: 11. This CDR3 has 16 residues. Germline V gene sequence: CDR1 MNHNS, CDR2 SASEGT.

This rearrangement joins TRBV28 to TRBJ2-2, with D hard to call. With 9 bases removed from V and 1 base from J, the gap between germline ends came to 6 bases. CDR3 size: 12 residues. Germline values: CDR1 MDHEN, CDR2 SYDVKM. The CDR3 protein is CASLGNTGELFF. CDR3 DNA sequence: TGTGCCAGTCTCGGGAACACCGGGGAGCTGTTTTTT.

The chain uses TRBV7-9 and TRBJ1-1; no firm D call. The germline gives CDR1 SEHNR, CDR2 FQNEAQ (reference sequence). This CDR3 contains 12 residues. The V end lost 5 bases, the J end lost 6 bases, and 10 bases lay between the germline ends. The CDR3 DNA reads TGTGCCAGCAGCGTAGGGTTCGCTGAAGCTTTCTTT. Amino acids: CASSVGFAEAFF.

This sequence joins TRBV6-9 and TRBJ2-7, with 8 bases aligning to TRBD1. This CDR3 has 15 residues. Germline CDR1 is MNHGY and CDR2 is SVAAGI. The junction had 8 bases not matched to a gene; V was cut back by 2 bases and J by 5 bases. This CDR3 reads CASSYRGQGAHEQYF. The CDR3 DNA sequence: TGTGCCAGCAGTTATAGGGGCCAGGGGGCCCACGAGCAGTACTTC.

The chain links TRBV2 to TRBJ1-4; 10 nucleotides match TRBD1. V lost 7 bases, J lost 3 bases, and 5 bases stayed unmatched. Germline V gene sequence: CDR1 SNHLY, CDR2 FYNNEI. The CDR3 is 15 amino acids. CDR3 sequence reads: CASNRQGASNEKLFF. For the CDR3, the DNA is TGTGCCAGCAATCGACAGGGGGCTTCTAATGAAAAACTGTTTTTT.

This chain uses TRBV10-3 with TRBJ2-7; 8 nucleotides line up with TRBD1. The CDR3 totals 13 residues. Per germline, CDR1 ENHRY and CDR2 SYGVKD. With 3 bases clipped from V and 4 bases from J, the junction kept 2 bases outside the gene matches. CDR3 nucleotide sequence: TGTGCCATCAGTGAAGACAGGGGTTACGAGCAGTACTTC. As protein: CAISEDRGYEQYF.

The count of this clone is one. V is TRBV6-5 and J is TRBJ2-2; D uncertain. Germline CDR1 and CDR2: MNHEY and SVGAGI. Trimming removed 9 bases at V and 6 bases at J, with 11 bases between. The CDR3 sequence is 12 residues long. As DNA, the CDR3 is TGTGCCAGTGGACGAGCACCCGGGGAGCTGTTTTTT. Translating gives CASGRAPGELFF.